This entry lists 23 T cell receptor beta chains sequenced from one sample in a study of shared clonotypes between healthy human individuals. In the naive CD8 group, cells lacked CD45RO and were positively selected for CCR7, so terminally differentiated effector memory CD45RA+ cells were left out. Libraries were prepared by immunoSEQ multiplex PCR; TCRdb keeps only in-frame clonotypes and omits some of them. The data hold some 740,000 clones, with about 91% observed a single time. The material sequenced was naive CD8+ T cells sorted from blood. The origin of the receptors is a young man in good health.

The chain has TRBV29-1 and TRBJ2-2; 8 nucleotides agree with TRBD2. Germline CDR1 and CDR2: SQVTM and ANQGSEA. J was trimmed by 3 bases and V by 4 bases; bases with no gene match: 1. The CDR3 sequence is 13 residues long. The CDR3, as DNA: TGCAGCGTTGCAGCGGGAGACACCGGGGAGCTGTTTTTT. Its translation: CSVAAGDTGELFF.

The V and J genes are TRBV7-9 and TRBJ2-2; a possible D gene is TRBD1 (5 bases). Between the trimmed V and J ends, which lost 11 bases and 2 bases, there was a span of 15 bases. The V gene's germline CDR1 is SEHNR and CDR2 FQNEAQ (reference sequence). This CDR3 comprises 14 residues. CDR3 sequence (DNA): TGTGCCTCCCAGGGCTCACCTAACACCGGGGAGCTGTTTTTT. Its protein is CASQGSPNTGELFF. The full variable domain, rest sourced from reference TRBV7-9 and TRBJ2-2, is DTGVSQNPRHKITKRGQNVTFRCDPISEHNRLYWYRQTLGQGPEFLTYFQNEAQLEKSRLLSDRFSAERPKGSFSTLEIQRTEQGDSAMYLCASQGSPNTGELFFGEGSRLTVL.

The V and J genes are TRBV21-1 and TRBJ2-1; the table gives TRBD2 as D, unverified against the DNA. TRBV21-1 is classified as a pseudogene. CDR3 size: 16 residues. The DNA for the CDR3 is TGTGCCAGCAGCAAAGAGACTAGCGGGATAGCCAATGAGCAGTTCTTC. Translation: CASSKETSGIANEQFF.

The rearrangement uses TRBV5-5 and TRBJ1-5; D uncertain. Germline CDR1 SGHKS, CDR2 YYEKEE (reference sequence). This CDR3 region has 12 residues. Trimming stripped 0 bases from V and 6 bases from J, with 4 bases between. The CDR3: CASSLGRQPQHF. Here the CDR3 DNA reads TGTGCCAGCAGCTTGGGGCGTCAGCCCCAGCATTTT.

The chain has TRBV5-6 and TRBJ2-7; 9 bases are a match to TRBD2. The length of the CDR3 is 16 residues. Germline values: CDR1 SGHDT, CDR2 YYEEEE. Trimming at V came to 0 bases and at J to 6 bases, leaving 10 bases not matched to a gene. The CDR3 loop is CASSLARAGGRGEQYF. CDR3 sequence (DNA): TGTGCCAGCAGCTTGGCTAGAGCGGGAGGAAGGGGCGAGCAGTACTTC.

This chain joins TRBV4-3 and TRBJ1-2; 7 bases line up with TRBD1. This CDR3 contains 16 residues. Germline-derived CDR1 and CDR2 are LGHNA and YSLEER. With V trimmed by 1 base and J by 1 base, 6 bases remained unmatched. The CDR3 nucleotides are TGCGCCAGCAGCCAAGGTCGGACAGGACTTAACTATGGCTACACCTTC. Translation gives CASSQGRTGLNYGYTF.

V and J are TRBV7-9 and TRBJ2-1; 7 bases are a match to TRBD2. This CDR3 comprises 12 residues. Looked up from germline, CDR1 is SEHNR and CDR2 is FQNEAQ (reference sequence). This CDR3 is CAHGGKYNEQFF. CDR3 in DNA: TGTGCTCACGGGGGGAAATACAATGAGCAGTTCTTC.

The rearrangement uses TRBV2 and TRBJ2-7, with unresolved D. Germline loops: CDR1 SNHLY, CDR2 FYNNEI. The CDR3 loop spans 14 amino acids. Trimming stripped 8 bases from V and 5 bases from J, with 19 bases between. DNA of the CDR3: TGTGCCAGCGCTACTGCTCCTGGCGCTCACGAGCAGTACTTC. This gives the protein CASATAPGAHEQYF. The whole variable domain, remainder taken from reference TRBV2 and TRBJ2-7, is EPEVTQTPSHQVTQMGQEVILRCVPISNHLYFYWYRQILGQKVEFLVSFYNNEISEKSEIFDDQFSVERPDGSNFTLKIRSTKLEDSAMYFCASATAPGAHEQYFGPGTRLTVT.

The V and J genes are TRBV7-9 and TRBJ2-4; 7 bases are a match to TRBD1. Germline V lookup: CDR1 SEHNR, CDR2 FQNEAQ (reference sequence). The trim removed 5 bases at V and 12 bases at J, leaving 4 bases unmatched. CDR3 length equals 11 residues. CDR3 amino acids: CASSPQGTQYF. Here the CDR3 DNA reads TGTGCCAGCAGCCCACAGGGGACTCAGTACTTC. The whole variable domain, filled in from reference TRBV7-9 and TRBJ2-4, reads DTGVSQNPRHKITKRGQNVTFRCDPISEHNRLYWYRQTLGQGPEFLTYFQNEAQLEKSRLLSDRFSAERPKGSFSTLEIQRTEQGDSAMYLCASSPQGTQYFGAGTRLSVL.

The rearrangement links TRBV7-9 to TRBJ2-1, with D uncertain. The CDR3 sequence is 12 residues long. V dropped 1 base and J dropped 9 bases, with 7 bases sitting between them. Germline-derived CDR1 and CDR2 are SEHNR and FQNEAQ (reference sequence). This chain's CDR3 is CASSLEGSEQFF. DNA of the CDR3: TGTGCCAGCAGCTTAGAGGGATCTGAGCAGTTCTTC.

The chain has TRBV13 and TRBJ2-5; D is ambiguous. The germline gives CDR1 PRHDT, CDR2 FYEKMQ (reference sequence). The CDR3 has 14 amino acids. V was pared by 7 bases and J by 5 bases, with 17 bases between. This chain's CDR3 is CASTHSGSLETQYF. The DNA of the CDR3 is TGTGCCAGCACCCATAGTGGTAGCCTGGAGACCCAGTACTTC.

This clone was counted between two and nine times. The rearrangement joins TRBV2 to TRBJ2-7, with 7 bases aligning to TRBD1. From germline, CDR1 is SNHLY and CDR2 FYNNEI. V was pared by 8 bases and J by 12 bases, with 7 bases of the junction left unmatched. The CDR3 spans 10 residues. CDR3 nucleotide sequence: TGTGCCAGCTTCGACAGGGATTGGTACGTC. Translating gives CASFDRDWYV.

This sequence joins TRBV7-9 and TRBJ1-1; D is perhaps TRBD1 (6 bases). Trimming took 5 bases from V and 4 from J, leaving 17 bases between them. Germline loops: CDR1 SEHNR, CDR2 FQNEAQ (reference sequence). The CDR3 has 15 amino acids. DNA of the CDR3: TGTGCCAGCAGCCCGCCGGGCAGGGGCGGCACTGAAGCTTTCTTT. Translating it yields CASSPPGRGGTEAFF.

This CDR3 is CAGKKKTSGRSHEQFF. CDR3 DNA sequence: TGTGCCGGCAAGAAAAAGACTAGCGGGAGATCCCATGAGCAGTTCTTC. The chain has TRBV21-1 and TRBJ2-1; the table's D call, TRBD2, was not checked against the DNA. TRBV21-1 is a pseudogene. The CDR3 spans 16 residues.

This clone was detected once. The chain recombines TRBV29-1 with TRBJ2-7, with TRBD1 matching over 7 bases. Trimming cost V 6 bases and J 4 bases; bases outside gene matches: 6. Germline V gene data show CDR1 as SQVTM and CDR2 as ANQGSEA. The CDR3 runs 12 residues. This CDR3 is CSVRQQGYEQYF. The CDR3 nucleotides read TGCAGCGTGAGACAACAGGGGTACGAGCAGTACTTC.

The chain employs TRBV4-1 and TRBJ2-1; a possible D gene is TRBD1 (5 bases). The CDR3 extends over 15 amino acids. Between the trimmed V and J ends, which lost 0 bases and 9 bases, there was a span of 15 bases. CDR1 and CDR2 (germline): MGHRA, YSYEKL. CDR3 sequence: CASSQDPAGSGEQFF. CDR3 sequence (DNA): TGCGCCAGCAGCCAAGATCCCGCAGGGTCGGGTGAGCAGTTCTTC.

V usage is TRBV6-5 and J usage is TRBJ2-1; D unclear. The CDR3 sequence is 13 residues long. Trimming removed 7 bases from V and 10 bases from J, with 17 bases in between. Germline CDR1 and CDR2: MNHEY and SVGAGI. The DNA of the CDR3 is TGTGCCAGCAAAGCTCGGTCCTTCAGGGAGCAGTTCTTC. The encoded protein is CASKARSFREQFF.

The rearrangement links TRBV5-1 to TRBJ2-7; unclear D gene. Germline CDR1 SGHRS, CDR2 YFSETQ. This CDR3 is 13 amino acids long. V shed 4 bases and J shed 1 base, with 9 bases lying between them. The CDR3 loop is CASSNMGSYEQYF. In nucleotides, the CDR3 is TGCGCCAGCAGCAACATGGGGTCCTACGAGCAGTACTTC.

This chain uses TRBV28 with TRBJ2-7; D uncertain. The V and J ends lost 5 bases and 2 bases respectively, with 19 bases between them. The CDR3 length is 16 residues. Per the germline V gene, CDR1 is MDHEN and CDR2 is SYDVKM. CDR3 in amino acids: CASSAPGSQATYEQYF. CDR3 nucleotides: TGTGCCAGCAGTGCCCCCGGATCCCAAGCCACCTACGAGCAGTACTTC.

The chain combines TRBV27 with TRBJ1-2; TRBD1 matches 8 bases. Germline V gene sequence: CDR1 MNHEY, CDR2 SMNVEV (reference sequence). The CDR3 is 20 residues long. Trimming cost V 2 bases and J 4 bases; bases outside gene matches: 21. For the CDR3, the DNA is TGTGCCAGCAGTTTAAAGAGTGGGGGTGTTGGACAGGGCGGAATCTATGGCTACACCTTC. This sequence encodes CASSLKSGGVGQGGIYGYTF.

This sequence joins TRBV7-2 and TRBJ2-7; 10 nucleotides match TRBD1. This CDR3 region has 15 residues. Germline-derived CDR1 and CDR2 are SGHTA and FQGNSA. V lost 3 bases and J lost 4; bases outside the gene matches: 6. This CDR3 is CASSFWTGGNYEQYF. CDR3 nucleotide sequence: TGTGCCAGCAGCTTTTGGACAGGGGGGAATTACGAGCAGTACTTC.

The V call is TRBV7-8, the J call TRBJ2-2, with D perhaps assigned TRBD1 or TRBD2 (5 bases each). Trimming took 0 bases from V and 6 from J, leaving 20 bases between them. The CDR3 length is 18 residues. Germline loops: CDR1 SGHVS, CDR2 FQNEAQ. The CDR3 region has the DNA TGTGCCAGCAGCTTAGCGCCGGGACCTGAGGTTTTCCCCGGGGAGCTGTTTTTT. It codes for CASSLAPGPEVFPGELFF.

The chain has TRBV9 and TRBJ1-3; D not certain. The CDR3 has 13 amino acids. Trimming cost V 0 bases and J 3 bases, with 4 bases left between them. CDR1 is SGDLS, CDR2 YYNGEE, per germline. Written as DNA, the CDR3 is TGTGCCAGCAGCGTAGGTGGTGGAAACACCATATATTTT. Protein sequence: CASSVGGGNTIYF.